The 29 T cell receptor beta chains below all came from one sample that was sequenced in a study of cytomegalovirus exposure and HLA in healthy donors. The primer mix had 60 Vbeta and 13 Jbeta primers. Clones were sequenced by immunoSEQ multiplex PCR, and TCRdb holds only the in-frame ones, with some missing. Here the sample table reports 100,000 to 150,000 clones. Sequencing was carried out using PBMCs. Every receptor here comes from a man aged 18 to 35 in good health and CMV-seronegative.

The V call is TRBV19, the J call TRBJ1-4, with D possibly being TRBD1 (5 bases). This CDR3 region has 17 residues. The germline V gene encodes CDR1 LNHDA and CDR2 SQIVND (reference sequence). Between the trimmed V and J ends, which lost 5 bases and 4 bases, there was a span of 20 bases. CDR3 coding DNA: TGTGCCAGTAGTCCTTGGGGGGTCATCGTTGGTAATGAAAAACTGTTTTTT. It yields the protein CASSPWGVIVGNEKLFF.

The J gene is TRBJ1-2, the V gene TRBV6-5, with D tentatively TRBD1 (6 bases). This CDR3 has 14 residues. Trimming took 4 bases from V and 1 from J, leaving 10 bases between them. Germline values: CDR1 MNHEY, CDR2 SVGAGI. CDR3 sequence reads: CASSFLDSNYGYTF. CDR3 coding DNA: TGTGCCAGCAGTTTTTTGGACAGTAACTATGGCTACACCTTC.

This rearrangement joins TRBV28 to TRBJ2-3, with TRBD1 as a possible D gene (5 bases). With 3 bases removed from V and 9 bases from J, the gap between germline ends came to 28 bases. Looked up from germline, CDR1 is MDHEN and CDR2 is SYDVKM. CDR3 length: 18 residues. CDR3: CASSFSERLGPVLVTQYF. The CDR3 bases are TGTGCCAGCAGTTTTTCGGAGCGTCTGGGGCCAGTCTTGGTGACGCAGTATTTT.

V gene TRBV7-9 combines with J gene TRBJ1-4; D call uncertain. The CDR3 is made up of 12 amino acids. The V end lost 2 bases, the J end lost 7 bases, and 5 bases lay between the germline ends. The V gene's germline CDR1 is SEHNR and CDR2 FQNEAQ (reference sequence). CDR3 sequence reads: CASSLNREKLFF. In DNA, the CDR3 is TGTGCCAGCAGCTTAAATCGTGAAAAACTGTTTTTT.

The rearrangement joins TRBV6-5 to TRBJ2-7; 8 bases agree with TRBD1. The V and J ends lost 6 bases and 7 bases, in that order; junction bases with no gene match: 8. From germline, CDR1 is MNHEY and CDR2 SVGAGI. The CDR3 runs to 13 residues. The CDR3 bases are TGTGCCAGCAGCCGGGACAGGCTAGGGGAGCAGTACTTC. Its protein is CASSRDRLGEQYF.

The V and J genes are TRBV4-1 and TRBJ2-7, with a tentative D call TRBD2 (5 bases). The CDR3 extends over 12 amino acids. Deletions cut 4 bases from V and 7 bases from J, with 11 bases between. In germline, CDR1 is MGHRA, CDR2 YSYEKL. CDR3 protein: CASSPYPGEQYF. The DNA for the CDR3 is TGCGCCAGCAGCCCCTACCCGGGAGAGCAGTACTTC.

The chain combines TRBV5-1 with TRBJ2-5; 10 positions agree with TRBD2. The CDR3 loop spans 16 amino acids. The germline V gene encodes CDR1 SGHRS and CDR2 YFSETQ. J was trimmed by 5 bases and V by 3 bases; bases with no gene match: 10. CDR3 bases: TGCGCCAGCAGCTCATTCCTAGCGGGAGATGAGGAGACCCAGTACTTC. Residues: CASSSFLAGDEETQYF.

In DNA, the CDR3 is TGTGCCAGCAGCTTTAGAACGGGAGAGGGAAATGAGCAGTTCTTC. This sequence encodes CASSFRTGEGNEQFF. V usage is TRBV5-4 and J usage is TRBJ2-1; D is perhaps TRBD2 (6 bases). Germline V gene lookup returns CDR1 SGHNT and CDR2 YYREEE (reference sequence). Trimming cost V 2 bases and J 7 bases, with 16 bases left between them. This CDR3 is built from 15 residues.

The chain joins TRBV5-1 to TRBJ1-6; no clear D. Germline assignment: CDR1 SGHRS and CDR2 YFSETQ. V lost 2 bases and J lost 7, with 7 bases in between. The CDR3 is 13 amino acids. The DNA for the CDR3 is TGCGCCAGCAGCTTAGTTGAGAATTCACCCCTCCACTTT. This gives the protein CASSLVENSPLHF.

This chain links TRBV5-4 with TRBJ1-1, with unresolved D. Germline lookup yields CDR1 SGHNT and CDR2 YYREEE (reference sequence). The CDR3 runs to 13 residues. V was clipped by 0 bases and J by 1 base, with 4 bases between them. The CDR3 nucleotides read TGTGCCAGCAGCTTGGCAGGGAACACTGAAGCTTTCTTT. This sequence encodes CASSLAGNTEAFF.

The rearrangement uses TRBV27 and TRBJ2-7, with 7 nucleotides matching TRBD2. CDR3 length: 14 residues. V dropped 3 bases and J dropped 3; count of bases not matched to a gene: 5. CDR1 and CDR2 (germline): MNHEY, SMNVEV (reference sequence). The CDR3 bases are TGTGCCAGCAGTTTCGTAGCGGGTAACTACGAGCAGTACTTC. Translating it yields CASSFVAGNYEQYF.

As regards this clone: At the DNA level, this CDR3 is encoded by other sequences in the same sample as well. V is TRBV19 and J is TRBJ2-1; tentative D call: TRBD1 (5 bases). The germline V gene encodes CDR1 LNHDA and CDR2 SQIVND (reference sequence). V lost 9 bases and J 5 bases, leaving 11 bases between the germline ends. This CDR3 region has 12 residues. The chain's CDR3 is CASSVDNNEQFF. The CDR3 nucleotides read TGTGCCAGCAGTGTGGACAACAATGAGCAGTTCTTC.

J is TRBJ2-7 and V is TRBV6-5; perhaps TRBD1 as D (6 bases). This CDR3 contains 13 residues. CDR1 and CDR2 (germline): MNHEY, SVGAGI. The V gene lost 6 bases and the J gene lost 6 bases, with 15 bases spanning the gap. This chain's CDR3 is CASSFAGASEQYF. For the CDR3, the DNA is TGTGCCAGCAGCTTCGCAGGGGCGAGCGAGCAGTACTTC.

Regarding this clone: The junction and the germline gene differ at one end; a read error may be behind it. At the DNA level, this CDR3 is encoded by other sequences in the same sample as well. This rearrangement joins TRBV6-1 to TRBJ1-6; D is perhaps TRBD1 (5 bases). This CDR3 comprises 14 residues. Germline lookup yields CDR1 MNHNS and CDR2 SASEGT. The CDR3 region is CASRAGGNSSPLHF. The DNA of the CDR3 is TGCGCCAGCAGGGCTGGGGGGAATAGTTCACCCCTCCACTTT.

The V gene is TRBV7-8, the J gene TRBJ1-1, with D perhaps TRBD1 (5 bases). The CDR3 has 14 amino acids. V gave up 1 base and J gave up 0 bases, with 6 bases separating them. Germline V gene sequence: CDR1 SGHVS, CDR2 FQNEAQ. The CDR3, as DNA: TGTGCCAGCAGCTTAGGACAGCTGAACACTGAAGCTTTCTTT. As protein: CASSLGQLNTEAFF.

This chain joins TRBV19 and TRBJ1-1, with no clear D. The germline CDR1 and CDR2 sequences are LNHDA and SQIVND (reference sequence). CDR3 length: 13 residues. V lost 4 bases and J 4 bases, leaving 10 bases between the germline ends. The DNA of the CDR3 is TGTGCCAGTAGTACTGGGAGGATCACTGAAGCTTTCTTT. Its translation is CASSTGRITEAFF.

About this clone: The same CDR3 also results from other DNA sequences found in this sample. This chain joins TRBV7-9 and TRBJ1-2; 7 bases fit TRBD1. Trimming took 1 base from V and 8 from J; bases not matched to a gene: 10. CDR1 and CDR2 from the germline V gene are SEHNR and FQNEAQ (reference sequence). The CDR3 totals 15 residues. Written as DNA, the CDR3 is TGTGCCAGCAGCTTAGGGTTTACAGGGGATGACGGCTACACCTTC. This encodes CASSLGFTGDDGYTF.

For the CDR3, the DNA is TGTGCCAGCAGTTACCTGAACAGCCTCTCTGGAAACACCATATATTTT. This translates into CASSYLNSLSGNTIYF. The chain has TRBV6-5 and TRBJ1-3; D not certain. V was trimmed by 2 bases and J by 0 bases, leaving 11 bases between them. The CDR3 extends over 16 amino acids. In germline, CDR1 is MNHEY, CDR2 SVGAGI.

V gene TRBV25-1 combines with J gene TRBJ2-1; 12 positions match TRBD2. CDR3 length: 14 amino acids. The junction had 8 bases not matched to a gene; V was cut back by 8 bases and J by 9 bases. CDR1 MGHDK and CDR2 SYGVNS come from the germline V gene. The CDR3 coding sequence is TGTGCCAGCGGAGCTAGCGGGGGGGCGGTTGAGCAGTTCTTC. Translated: CASGASGGAVEQFF.

V usage is TRBV5-4 and J usage is TRBJ2-1, with TRBD1 matching over 9 bases. Losses at the gene ends were 4 bases for V and 7 bases for J; bases not matched to a gene: 12. The CDR3 extends over 16 amino acids. CDR1 is SGHNT and CDR2 is YYREEE in the germline V gene (reference sequence). The CDR3 loop reads CASSVGVDRGGNEQFF. For the CDR3, the DNA is TGTGCCAGCAGCGTGGGTGTGGACAGGGGAGGGAATGAGCAGTTCTTC.

The V and J genes are TRBV5-1 and TRBJ2-2, with a weak D call TRBD1 (5 bases). Trimming stripped 4 bases from V and 7 bases from J, with 8 bases between. Germline CDR1 and CDR2: SGHRS and YFSETQ. There are 12 residues in the CDR3. The CDR3 region has the DNA TGCGCCAGCAGCCCCCAGGGCGGGGAGCTGTTTTTT. Protein: CASSPQGGELFF.

The rearrangement links TRBV6-5 to TRBJ2-1; 12 nucleotides agree with TRBD2. From germline, CDR1 is MNHEY and CDR2 SVGAGI. This CDR3 region has 14 residues. The V gene end was trimmed by 5 bases and the J gene end by 8 bases; junction bases not matched to a gene: 4. The CDR3 DNA is TGTGCCAGCAGTAGGACTAGCGGGGTGCATGAGCAGTTCTTC. It encodes CASSRTSGVHEQFF.

The chain joins TRBV30 to TRBJ1-1; D unclear. V dropped 2 bases and J dropped 4 bases, with 5 bases sitting between them. Looked up from germline, CDR1 is GTSNPN and CDR2 is SVGIG (reference sequence). The CDR3 is made up of 11 amino acids. The chain's CDR3 is CAWSPRTEAFF. CDR3 DNA: TGTGCCTGGAGTCCCCGCACTGAAGCTTTCTTT.

V and J are TRBV29-1 and TRBJ2-5; 8 positions agree with TRBD2. The junction had 9 bases not matched to a gene; V was cut back by 1 base and J by 5 bases. The germline V gene has CDR1 SQVTM and CDR2 ANQGSEA. The CDR3 is 15 residues long. CDR3 DNA: TGCAGCGTTGAAGTAGGGAGCGGGGGAGGGGAGACCCAGTACTTC. This sequence encodes CSVEVGSGGGETQYF. Filled out from reference TRBV29-1 and TRBJ2-5, the complete variable domain reads SAVISQKPSRDICQRGTSLTIQCQVDSQVTMMFWYRQQPGQSLTLIATANQGSEATYESGFVIDKFPISRPNLTFSTLTVSNMSPEDSSIYLCSVEVGSGGGETQYFGPGTRLLVL.

The chain links TRBV28 to TRBJ2-5, with D tentatively TRBD1 (6 bases). The J call may be faulty, since TRBJ2-7 better matches the DNA end. Germline V gives CDR1 MDHEN, CDR2 SYDVKM. This CDR3 has 12 residues. The CDR3 region is CASTGVPYEQYF. CDR3 nucleotides: TGTGCCAGCACAGGGGTCCCCTACGAGCAGTACTTC.

As concerns this clone: The sample contains more than one DNA sequence encoding this CDR3. J is TRBJ2-6 and V is TRBV9, with D possibly being TRBD2 (6 bases). The ends were cut back, 0 bases at V and 4 bases at J, with 17 bases in the middle. The germline V gene encodes CDR1 SGDLS and CDR2 YYNGEE. CDR3 length: 18 amino acids. The CDR3 DNA reads TGTGCCAGCAGCGTAGGAATTTGGGAGGCTCCGGGGGCCAACGTCCTGACTTTC. It yields the protein CASSVGIWEAPGANVLTF.

This chain connects TRBV11-2 to TRBJ2-7, with D tentatively TRBD2 (7 bases). CDR3 length equals 17 residues. Germline-derived CDR1 and CDR2 are SGHAT and FQNNGV. Trimming removed 0 bases at V and 1 base at J, with 16 bases between. CDR3 in DNA: TGTGCCAGCAGCTTAGATAGGGCGGAGGGGGGGTCCTACGAGCAGTACTTC. Translation: CASSLDRAEGGSYEQYF.

The chain uses TRBV7-9 and TRBJ1-5; D gene ambiguous. Per germline, CDR1 SEHNR and CDR2 FQNEAQ (reference sequence). The CDR3 is 15 residues long. Trimming stripped 6 bases from V and 7 bases from J, with 19 bases between. The CDR3: CASSPAVELGQPQHF. In nucleotides, the CDR3 is TGTGCCAGCAGTCCGGCGGTGGAGCTCGGGCAGCCCCAGCATTTT.

As concerns this clone: The sample has other DNA sequences that encode this CDR3 too. The V gene is TRBV9, the J gene TRBJ2-2, with 11 bases that match TRBD1. V dropped 0 bases and J dropped 6; count of bases not matched to a gene: 4. The V gene's germline CDR1 is SGDLS and CDR2 YYNGEE. The length of the CDR3 is 16 residues. CDR3 sequence (DNA): TGTGCCAGCAGCGTAGCCGGGACAGGGGGGGCCGGGGAGCTGTTTTTT. This codes for CASSVAGTGGAGELFF.